This record concerns one T cell receptor (beta chain) sequence. Its antigen is undetermined. Clones were sequenced by immunoSEQ multiplex PCR, and TCRdb holds only the in-frame ones, with some missing. The table lists tens of thousands of clones, roughly 90% of them singletons, with 0.83% in the top ten. The record originates from a study of T cells in narcolepsy. Study outcomes and limitations: Same-patient CSF and blood CD4+ T cell clonotypes included HCRT-specific and TRIB2-specific autoreactive ones.

The CDR3 covers 14 residues. V was clipped by 8 bases and J by 2 bases; unmatched bases: 5. CDR1 is MNHEY, CDR2 SMNVEV, per germline (reference sequence). The rearrangement uses TRBV27 and TRBJ2-7, with 11 bases identical to TRBD2. Sequencing used CD45RA- memory CD4+ T cells from PBMCs. This sequence was found in a human donor with narcolepsy. The CDR3 region is CASYKLAGAYEQYF. Here the CDR3 DNA reads TGTGCCAGCTATAAACTAGCGGGGGCCTACGAGCAGTACTTC.